This T cell receptor (beta chain) was found in a study of T cells in Graves' hyperthyroidism and ophthalmopathy. Study outcomes and limitations: Most thyroid clonotypes expanded above 0.001 were also detected in blood.

This clonotype was seen repeatedly, ten times or more. Antigen: not known. An end of the junction differs from the germline gene, which may be a read error. Regions amplified from RNA transcripts were the TCR beta CDR3 regions. The primer set for the first-round RT-PCR of the TCR CDR3 was HTBI. TCRdb reanalysed the multiplex PCR reads using MiXCR and keeps one entry per CDR3 protein. This sample has 450,000 to 550,000 distinct CDR3 sequences, with approximately 25% found just once. CDR3 length: 11 amino acids. The gene calls are TRBV12-3 or TRBV12-4 and TRBJ1-1; 9 bases fit TRBD1. The sequenced sample consisted of blood. The clonotype comes from a woman aged 25 to 45 with Graves' ophthalmopathy. CDR3 sequence (DNA): TGCGCCAGCAGCCTAGGACAGGGGGCTTTCTTT. Its protein product is CASSLGQGAFF.